This TCR beta chain was captured in a study of blood T cell repertoires in COVID-19 (TCRdb year 2020). Some background on the complete study: Samples covering the acute and convalescent phases of COVID-19 were provided by collaborators in the United States, Italy and Spain. The material from the prospective study consisted of cDNA or gDNA derived from T cells, B-cell-depleted T cells, or PBMCs. The dataset comprised deeply sampled blood TCRbeta repertoires from subjects exposed to, actively infected with, or recovered from COVID-19. The repertoires were released in a freely available public database intended as a resource for research on the immune response to SARS-CoV-2. The samples were drawn from the first 160 participants of the ongoing ImmuneRACE study and from under 1,500 subjects provided by 6 global collaborators. Sample metadata almost always included a de-identified subject ID, COVID-19 status, age in years and sex. HLA class I and class II types, where available, came from metadata supplied by the sample provider rather than from assay-based typing.

Paper-wide results and their limitations: The amount of clinical and demographic metadata varied by source and participant and was provided uncurated.

This clone is a singleton in its sample. Its antigen has not been determined. No clone much larger than this one lies a single base away; base qualities are absent. TCRbeta CDR3 regions were amplified from genomic DNA by means of the immunoSEQ Assay, a bias-controlled multiplex PCR. As for the authors' bioinformatics: The number of nucleated cells in each sample was estimated by amplification of reference gene primers within the assay. To quantify the absolute abundance of each unique TCRbeta CDR3 rearrangement, sequence reads were collapsed and filtered. For each sample, productive Simpson clonality was calculated as the square root of Simpson's diversity index across productive rearrangements. This is the immuneACCESS table as TCRdb keeps it, with only in-frame sequences that have V and J called. A part of the clones is gone; compared with another copy, unresolved V genes explain less than half, and the rest is unexplained. V and J calls and clone size are copied from that table; D and trimming were computed from the DNA. The sample table lists tens of thousands of clones, 70% to 90% of them with a count of one. Clones ranked in the top ten supply roughly 1.2% of the sample.

Collaborating institutions collected whole blood in K2EDTA tubes following their own protocols. Collaborator samples were shipped for TCRbeta analysis as frozen whole blood, isolated PBMCs, or DNA extracted from either sample type. Trimming takes 1 base off V and 3 bases off J; junction bases not matched to a gene: 9. The germline V gene sets CDR1 to SGHVS and CDR2 to FQNEAQ. The CDR3 sequence holds 17 residues, the cysteine and phenylalanine included. Kept here is only the CDR3 DNA, which spans 51 bases and is read in frame from base 1. This sequence uses TRBV7-8 and TRBJ1-2; TRBD1 agrees with 9 junctional bases. The clonotype originates from an older woman with acute or convalescent COVID-19. The source material was peripheral blood. The bases read TGTGCCAGCAGCTTAGGTCGTTTGGACAGGGGACACTATGGCTACACCTTC. Its translation is CASSLGRLDRGHYGYTF.